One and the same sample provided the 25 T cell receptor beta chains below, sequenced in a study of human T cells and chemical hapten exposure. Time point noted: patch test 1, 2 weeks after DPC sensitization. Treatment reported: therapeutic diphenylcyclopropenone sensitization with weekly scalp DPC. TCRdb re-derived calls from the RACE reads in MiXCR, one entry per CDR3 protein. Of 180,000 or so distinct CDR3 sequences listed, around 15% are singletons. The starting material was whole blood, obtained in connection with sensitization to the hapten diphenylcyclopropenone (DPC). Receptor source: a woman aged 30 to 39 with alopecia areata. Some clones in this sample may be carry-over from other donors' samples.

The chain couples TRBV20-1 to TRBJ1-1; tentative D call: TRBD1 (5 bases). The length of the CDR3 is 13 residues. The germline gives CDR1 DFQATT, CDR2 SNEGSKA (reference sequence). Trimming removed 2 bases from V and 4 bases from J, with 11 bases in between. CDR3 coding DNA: TGCAGTGCTAGAAGGGTGACAGCCACTGAAGCTTTCTTT. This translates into CSARRVTATEAFF.

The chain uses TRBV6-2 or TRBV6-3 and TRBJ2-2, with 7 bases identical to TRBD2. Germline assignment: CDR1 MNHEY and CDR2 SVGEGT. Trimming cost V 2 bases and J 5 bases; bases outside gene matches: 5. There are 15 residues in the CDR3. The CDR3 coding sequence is TGTGCCAGCAGTTACCTGCGGGGAGGGACCGGGGAGCTGTTTTTT. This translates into CASSYLRGGTGELFF.

Written as DNA, the CDR3 is TGCGCCAGCAGCCAAGATACAGGGGGAATTTTGGGCAATCAGCCCCAGCATTTT. Translation gives CASSQDTGGILGNQPQHF. The rearrangement uses TRBV4-1 and TRBJ1-5; 8 positions match TRBD1. The germline CDR1 and CDR2 sequences are MGHRA and YSYEKL. With V trimmed by 0 bases and J by 2 bases, 9 bases remained unmatched. The CDR3 sequence is 18 residues long.

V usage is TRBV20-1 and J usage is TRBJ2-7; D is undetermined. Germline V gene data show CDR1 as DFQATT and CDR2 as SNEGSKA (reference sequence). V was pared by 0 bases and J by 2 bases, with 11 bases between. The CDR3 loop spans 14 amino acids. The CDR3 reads CSARDARSTYEQYF. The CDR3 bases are TGCAGTGCTAGAGACGCTCGAAGTACCTACGAGCAGTACTTC.

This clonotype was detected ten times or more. The CDR3 bases are TGTGCCAGCAGTTTCCTGGGGGGTGAAGCTTTCTTT. Translation: CASSFLGGEAFF. The chain recombines TRBV28 with TRBJ1-1; TRBD1 might be the D (5 bases). The V gene lost 3 bases and the J gene lost 7 bases, with 9 bases spanning the gap. The CDR3 totals 12 residues. Germline loops: CDR1 MDHEN, CDR2 SYDVKM.

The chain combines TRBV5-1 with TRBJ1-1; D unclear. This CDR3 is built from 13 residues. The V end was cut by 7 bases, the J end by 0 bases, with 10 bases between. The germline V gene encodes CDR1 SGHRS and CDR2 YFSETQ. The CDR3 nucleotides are TGCGCCAGCGTCGGCAGCATGAACACTGAAGCTTTCTTT. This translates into CASVGSMNTEAFF.

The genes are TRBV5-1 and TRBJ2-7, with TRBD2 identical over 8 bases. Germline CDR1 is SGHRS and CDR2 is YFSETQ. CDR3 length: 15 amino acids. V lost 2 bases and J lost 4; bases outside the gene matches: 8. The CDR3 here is CASSFGISGKYEQYF. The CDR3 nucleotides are TGCGCCAGCAGCTTTGGCATTAGCGGGAAGTACGAGCAGTACTTC.

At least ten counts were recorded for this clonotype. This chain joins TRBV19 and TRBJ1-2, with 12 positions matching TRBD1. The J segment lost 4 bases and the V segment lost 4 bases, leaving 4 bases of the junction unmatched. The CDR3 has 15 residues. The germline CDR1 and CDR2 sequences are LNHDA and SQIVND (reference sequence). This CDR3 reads CASSSGTGGSYGYTF. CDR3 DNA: TGTGCCAGTAGTAGTGGGACAGGGGGCAGCTATGGCTACACCTTC.

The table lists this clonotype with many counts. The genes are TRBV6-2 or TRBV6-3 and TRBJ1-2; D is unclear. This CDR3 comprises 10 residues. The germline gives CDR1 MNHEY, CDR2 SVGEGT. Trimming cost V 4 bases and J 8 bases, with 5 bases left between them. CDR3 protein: CASSSVGYTF. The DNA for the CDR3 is TGTGCCAGCAGTTCCGTCGGCTACACCTTC.

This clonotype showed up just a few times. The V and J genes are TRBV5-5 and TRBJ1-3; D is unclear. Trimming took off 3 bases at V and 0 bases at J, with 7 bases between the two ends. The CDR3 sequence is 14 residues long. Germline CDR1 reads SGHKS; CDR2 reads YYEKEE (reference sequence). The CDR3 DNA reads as TGTGCCAGCAGCTCCACGACCTCTGGAAACACCATATATTTT. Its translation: CASSSTTSGNTIYF.

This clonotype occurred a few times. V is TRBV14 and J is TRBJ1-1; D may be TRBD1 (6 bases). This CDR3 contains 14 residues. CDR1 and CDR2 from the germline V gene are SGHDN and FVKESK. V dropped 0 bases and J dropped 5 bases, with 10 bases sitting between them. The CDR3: CASSQERGETEAFF. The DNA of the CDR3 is TGTGCCAGCAGCCAAGAGAGGGGGGAAACTGAAGCTTTCTTT.

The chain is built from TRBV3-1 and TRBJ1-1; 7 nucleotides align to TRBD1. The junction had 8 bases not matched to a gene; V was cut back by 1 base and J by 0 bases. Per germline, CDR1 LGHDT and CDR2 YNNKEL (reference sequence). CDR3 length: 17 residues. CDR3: CASSQATGQRVNTEAFF. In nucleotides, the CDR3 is TGTGCCAGCAGCCAAGCGACAGGGCAGAGGGTGAACACTGAAGCTTTCTTT.

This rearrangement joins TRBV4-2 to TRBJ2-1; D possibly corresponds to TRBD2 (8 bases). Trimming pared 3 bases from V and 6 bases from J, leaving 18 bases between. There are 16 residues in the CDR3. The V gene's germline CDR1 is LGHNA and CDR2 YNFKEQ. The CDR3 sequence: CASSHNRGLVSNEQFF. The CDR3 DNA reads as TGTGCCAGCAGCCATAACAGGGGACTAGTCTCCAATGAGCAGTTCTTC.

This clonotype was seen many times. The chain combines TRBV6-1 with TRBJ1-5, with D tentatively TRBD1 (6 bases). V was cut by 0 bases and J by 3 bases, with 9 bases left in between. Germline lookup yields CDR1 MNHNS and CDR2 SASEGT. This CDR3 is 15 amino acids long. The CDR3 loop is CASSEADSYNQPQHF. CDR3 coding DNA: TGTGCCAGCAGTGAAGCGGACAGCTACAATCAGCCCCAGCATTTT.

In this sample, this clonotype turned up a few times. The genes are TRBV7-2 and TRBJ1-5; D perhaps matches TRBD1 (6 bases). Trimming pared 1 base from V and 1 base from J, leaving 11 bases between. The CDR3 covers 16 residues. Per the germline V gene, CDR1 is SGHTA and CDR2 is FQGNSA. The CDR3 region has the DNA TGTGCCAGCAGCTTAGAGGGGGGGATGAGCAATCAGCCCCAGCATTTT. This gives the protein CASSLEGGMSNQPQHF.

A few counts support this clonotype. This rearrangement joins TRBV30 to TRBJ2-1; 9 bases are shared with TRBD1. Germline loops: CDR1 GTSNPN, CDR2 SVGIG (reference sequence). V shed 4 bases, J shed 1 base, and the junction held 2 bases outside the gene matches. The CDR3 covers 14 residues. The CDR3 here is CAWTDRGSYNEQFF. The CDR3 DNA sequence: TGTGCCTGGACAGACAGGGGGTCCTACAATGAGCAGTTCTTC.

CDR3 sequence (DNA): TGTGCCAGCAGCCAAGGTCTAGCAGGTTACAATGAGCAGTTCTTC. Amino acid sequence: CASSQGLAGYNEQFF. This sequence joins TRBV3-1 and TRBJ2-1, with D possibly matching TRBD2 (5 bases). Germline CDR1 reads LGHDT; CDR2 reads YNNKEL (reference sequence). Trimming shortened V by 1 base and J by 4 bases, and 11 bases separated the two germline ends. There are 15 residues in the CDR3.

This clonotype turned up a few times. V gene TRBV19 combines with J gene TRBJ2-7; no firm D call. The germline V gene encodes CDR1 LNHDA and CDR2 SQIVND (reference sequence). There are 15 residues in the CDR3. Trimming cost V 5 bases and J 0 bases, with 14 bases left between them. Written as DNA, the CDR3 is TGTGCCAGTAGTCCTGACTGGGCTAGCTCCTACGAGCAGTACTTC. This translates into CASSPDWASSYEQYF.

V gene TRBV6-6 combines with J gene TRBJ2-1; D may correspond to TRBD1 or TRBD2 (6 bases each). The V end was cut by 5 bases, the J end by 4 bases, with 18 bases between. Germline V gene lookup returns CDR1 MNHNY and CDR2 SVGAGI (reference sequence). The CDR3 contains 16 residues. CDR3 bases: TGTGCCAGCAGTGACCCGACAGGAGGGATTTACAATGAGCAGTTCTTC. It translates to CASSDPTGGIYNEQFF.

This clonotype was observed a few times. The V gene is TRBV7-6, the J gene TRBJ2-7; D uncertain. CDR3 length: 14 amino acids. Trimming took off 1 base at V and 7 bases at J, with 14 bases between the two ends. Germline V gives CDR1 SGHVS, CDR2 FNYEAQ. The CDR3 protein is CASSLDPVPTEQYF. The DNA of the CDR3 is TGTGCCAGCAGCTTAGATCCGGTCCCGACGGAGCAGTACTTC.

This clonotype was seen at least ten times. The CDR3 here is CASSPHSAYEQYF. In DNA form, the CDR3 reads TGTGCCAGCAGCCCTCACAGTGCCTACGAGCAGTACTTC. The chain joins TRBV7-2 to TRBJ2-7; D ambiguous. The CDR3 consists of 13 residues. Trimming pared 5 bases from V and 2 bases from J, leaving 10 bases between. Germline CDR1 reads SGHTA; CDR2 reads FQGNSA.

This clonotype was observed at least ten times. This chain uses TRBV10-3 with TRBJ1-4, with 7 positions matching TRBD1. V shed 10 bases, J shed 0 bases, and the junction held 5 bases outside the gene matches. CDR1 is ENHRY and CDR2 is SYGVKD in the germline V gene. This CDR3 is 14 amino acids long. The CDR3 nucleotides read TGTGCCAGCCGACAGGGAGCAACTAATGAAAAACTGTTTTTT. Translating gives CASRQGATNEKLFF.

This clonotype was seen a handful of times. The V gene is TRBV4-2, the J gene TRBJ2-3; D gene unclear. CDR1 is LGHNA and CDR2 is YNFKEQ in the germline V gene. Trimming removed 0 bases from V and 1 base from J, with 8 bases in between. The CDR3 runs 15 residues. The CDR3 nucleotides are TGTGCCAGCAGCCAAGAATCGGCAGGCACAGATACGCAGTATTTT. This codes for CASSQESAGTDTQYF.

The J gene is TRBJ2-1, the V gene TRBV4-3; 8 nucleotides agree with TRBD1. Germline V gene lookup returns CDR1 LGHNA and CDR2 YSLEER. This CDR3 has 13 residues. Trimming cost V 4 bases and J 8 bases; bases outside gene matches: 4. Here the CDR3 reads CASSRGQGDEQFF. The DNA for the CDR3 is TGCGCCAGCAGCCGAGGACAGGGAGATGAGCAGTTCTTC.

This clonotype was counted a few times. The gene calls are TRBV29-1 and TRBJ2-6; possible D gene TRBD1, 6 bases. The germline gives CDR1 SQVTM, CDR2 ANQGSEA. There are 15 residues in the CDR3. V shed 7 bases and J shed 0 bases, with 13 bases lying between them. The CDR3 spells CSAGTIDSGANVLTF. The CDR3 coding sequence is TGCAGCGCCGGGACAATAGACTCTGGGGCCAACGTCCTGACTTTC.